A single sample is the source of the 9 T cell receptor beta chains below, sequenced in a study of human thymus T cells. Data came from immunoSEQ multiplex PCR; TCRdb stores just in-frame clones and leaves some out. The sample yields 120,000 or so clones, 90% to 95% seen once. Thymus specimens were resections from corrective heart surgery. Material for sequencing was thymus tissue. All receptors come from a boy under three years old with a congenital heart defect but otherwise immunologically healthy.

The rearrangement uses TRBV28 and TRBJ2-7; perhaps TRBD2 as D (7 bases). V lost 7 bases and J lost 0, with 19 bases in between. CDR3 length: 16 amino acids. Germline V gives CDR1 MDHEN, CDR2 SYDVKM. This CDR3 is CASTPKHGGASYEQYF. The CDR3 DNA follows: TGTGCCAGCACCCCCAAGCATGGGGGGGCCTCCTACGAGCAGTACTTC.

The chain links TRBV7-9 to TRBJ1-1; tentatively, D is TRBD1 (5 bases). The V end was cut by 6 bases, the J end by 8 bases, with 28 bases between. The CDR3 has 17 residues. In germline, CDR1 is SEHNR, CDR2 FQNEAQ (reference sequence). CDR3 nucleotide sequence: TGTGCCAGCAGTCATTTACCCCGAACTACAGGAACCCCAGAAGCTTTCTTT. Translating it yields CASSHLPRTTGTPEAFF.

The rearrangement links TRBV5-1 to TRBJ2-3; a weak D match, TRBD2 (6 bases). This CDR3 is 13 amino acids long. V was clipped by 7 bases and J by 1 base, with 10 bases between them. The germline V gene encodes CDR1 SGHRS and CDR2 YFSETQ. The CDR3, as DNA: TGCGCCAGCGCTTGGAGGGGCACAGATACGCAGTATTTT. Translating it yields CASAWRGTDTQYF.

The V call is TRBV27, the J call TRBJ2-7; no firm D call. The germline V and J ends were trimmed by 0 bases and 2 bases, with 11 bases remaining between them. The germline gives CDR1 MNHEY, CDR2 SMNVEV (reference sequence). This CDR3 is 15 amino acids long. CDR3 nucleotide sequence: TGTGCCAGCAGTTTATCGGCATATAGCCCCTACGAGCAGTACTTC. Encoded protein: CASSLSAYSPYEQYF.

In this sample, this clone turned up once. The chain's CDR3 is CAISEEKAAFF. CDR3 bases: TGTGCCATCAGTGAAGAAAAGGCGGCTTTCTTT. V gene TRBV10-3 combines with J gene TRBJ1-1; D remains unclear. The CDR3 runs 11 residues. CDR1 is ENHRY and CDR2 is SYGVKD in the germline V gene. V shed 3 bases and J shed 11 bases, with 10 bases lying between them.

This rearrangement joins TRBV4-1 to TRBJ1-3; tentative D call: TRBD1 (6 bases). There are 15 residues in the CDR3. Trimming took off 3 bases at V and 0 bases at J, with 9 bases between the two ends. CDR1 and CDR2 (germline): MGHRA, YSYEKL. The CDR3 DNA reads TGCGCCAGCAGCCAGGACAGACTCTCTGGAAACACCATATATTTT. Encoded protein: CASSQDRLSGNTIYF.

CDR3 bases: TGTGCCAGCAGTTACAGGGCCGGGGTTAGGTACAATGAGCAGTTCTTC. Its translation: CASSYRAGVRYNEQFF. The V call is TRBV6-5, the J call TRBJ2-1, with a weak D call TRBD2 (5 bases). The germline gives CDR1 MNHEY, CDR2 SVGAGI. V lost 2 bases and J lost 4, with 15 bases in between. The CDR3 totals 16 residues.

This clone appeared once. The genes are TRBV6-1 and TRBJ1-2; TRBD1 agrees at 8 bases. V lost 3 bases and J lost 1; bases outside the gene matches: 13. Germline loops: CDR1 MNHNS, CDR2 SASEGT. The CDR3 loop spans 18 amino acids. In DNA form, the CDR3 reads TGTGCCAGCAGTGAGGAACCAGGGGGCCCTAACCTTAACTATGGCTACACCTTC. The encoded protein is CASSEEPGGPNLNYGYTF.

CDR3 nucleotides: TGTGCCAGCAGCCTTCTACTAGGGTGGGACACTGAAGCTTTCTTT. As protein: CASSLLLGWDTEAFF. V usage is TRBV4-2 and J usage is TRBJ1-1; no definite D call. CDR1 is LGHNA and CDR2 is YNFKEQ in the germline V gene. The ends were cut back, 4 bases at V and 3 bases at J, with 15 bases in the middle. The CDR3 totals 15 residues.